This T cell receptor beta chain is from a study of cytomegalovirus exposure and HLA in healthy donors. Study results and caveats: TCR association rates varied by HLA locus in a later analysis, with DRB1 highest and HLA-C lowest.

With 60 Vbeta and 13 Jbeta primers, the PCR was carried out. Some clones are missing from TCRdb's copy, which holds only in-frame ones; the method was immunoSEQ multiplex PCR. This sample lists tens of thousands of clones; its ten largest clones have about 1.1%. With regard to this clone: Its specificity is not known.

The CDR3 is 14 amino acids. CDR1 and CDR2 (germline): SGHTA, FQGNSA. Trimming shortened V by 2 bases and J by 7 bases, and 15 bases separated the two germline ends. This TCR came from a woman in her 30s in good health and CMV-seronegative. Sequencing was carried out using PBMCs. The chain combines TRBV7-2 with TRBJ2-7; no firm D call. CDR3 protein: CASSLTAIPREQYF. The CDR3 coding sequence is TGTGCCAGCAGCTTAACCGCAATCCCCCGGGAGCAGTACTTC.